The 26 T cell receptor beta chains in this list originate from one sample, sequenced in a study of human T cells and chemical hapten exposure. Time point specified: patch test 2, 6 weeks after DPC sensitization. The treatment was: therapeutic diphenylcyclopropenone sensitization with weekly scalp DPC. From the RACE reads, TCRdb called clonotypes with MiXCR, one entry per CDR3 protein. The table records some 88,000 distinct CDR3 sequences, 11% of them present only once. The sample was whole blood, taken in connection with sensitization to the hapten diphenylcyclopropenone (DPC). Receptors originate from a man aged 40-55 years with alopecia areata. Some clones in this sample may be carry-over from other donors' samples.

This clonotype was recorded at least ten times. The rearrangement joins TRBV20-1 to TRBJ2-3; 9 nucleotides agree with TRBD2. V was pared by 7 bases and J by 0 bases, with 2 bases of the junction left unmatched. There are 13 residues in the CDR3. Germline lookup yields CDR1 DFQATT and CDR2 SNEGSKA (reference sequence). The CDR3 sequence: CSEREVSTDTQYF. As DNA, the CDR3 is TGCAGTGAGCGGGAGGTTAGCACAGATACGCAGTATTTT.

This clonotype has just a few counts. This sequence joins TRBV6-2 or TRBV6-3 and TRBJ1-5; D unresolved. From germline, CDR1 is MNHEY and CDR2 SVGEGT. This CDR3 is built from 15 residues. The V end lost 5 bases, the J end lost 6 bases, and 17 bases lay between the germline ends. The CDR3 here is CASSHGSRGTQPQHF. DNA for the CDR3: TGTGCCAGCAGTCACGGCTCCCGGGGAACTCAGCCCCAGCATTTT.

CDR3 protein: CASSSRGGTGDNEQFF. The CDR3 DNA sequence: TGTGCCAGCAGCTCTAGGGGTGGGACAGGGGACAATGAGCAGTTCTTC. The chain employs TRBV25-1 and TRBJ2-1, with TRBD1 identical over 10 bases. Germline CDR1 reads MGHDK; CDR2 reads SYGVNS. The ends lost 6 bases at V and 5 bases at J; junction bases unmatched: 10. The CDR3 covers 16 residues.

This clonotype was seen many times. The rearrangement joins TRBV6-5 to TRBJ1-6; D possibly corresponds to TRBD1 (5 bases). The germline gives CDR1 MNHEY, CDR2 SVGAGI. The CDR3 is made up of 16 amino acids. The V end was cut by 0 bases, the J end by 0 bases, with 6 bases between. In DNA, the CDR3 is TGTGCCAGCAGTTACTCAGGGGCCTCCTATAATTCACCCCTCCACTTT. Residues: CASSYSGASYNSPLHF.

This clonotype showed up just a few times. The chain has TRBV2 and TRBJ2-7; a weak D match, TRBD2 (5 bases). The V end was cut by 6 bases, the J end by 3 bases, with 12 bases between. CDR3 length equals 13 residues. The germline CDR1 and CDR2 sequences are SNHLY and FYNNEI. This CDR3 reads CASSLFGDYEQYV. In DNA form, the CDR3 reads TGTGCCAGCAGCCTATTCGGGGACTACGAGCAGTACGTC.

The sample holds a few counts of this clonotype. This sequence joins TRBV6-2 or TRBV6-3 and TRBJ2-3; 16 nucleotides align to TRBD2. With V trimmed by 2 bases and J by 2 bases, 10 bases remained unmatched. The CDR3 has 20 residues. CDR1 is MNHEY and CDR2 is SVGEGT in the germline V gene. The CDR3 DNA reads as TGTGCCAGCAGTTACACCGCCGGGACTAGCGGGAGGGCCTCCACAGATACGCAGTATTTT. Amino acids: CASSYTAGTSGRASTDTQYF.

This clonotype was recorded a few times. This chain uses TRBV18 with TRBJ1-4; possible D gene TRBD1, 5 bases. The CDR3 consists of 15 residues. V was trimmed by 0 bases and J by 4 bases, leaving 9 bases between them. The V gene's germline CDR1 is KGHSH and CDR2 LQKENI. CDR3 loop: CASSPPGPGNEKLFF. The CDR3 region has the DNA TGTGCCAGCTCACCACCGGGGCCCGGTAATGAAAAACTGTTTTTT. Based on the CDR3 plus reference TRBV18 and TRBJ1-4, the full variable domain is NAGVMQNPRHLVRRRGQEARLRCSPMKGHSHVYWYRQLPEEGLKFMVYLQKENIIDESGMPKERFSAEFPKEGPSILRIQQVVRGDSAAYFCASSPPGPGNEKLFFGSGTQLSVL.

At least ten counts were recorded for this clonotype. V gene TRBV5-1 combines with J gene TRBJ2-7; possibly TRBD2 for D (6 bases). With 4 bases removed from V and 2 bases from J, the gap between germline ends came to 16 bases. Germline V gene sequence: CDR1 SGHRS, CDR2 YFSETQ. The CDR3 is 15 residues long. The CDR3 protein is CASSQFRDSPYEQYV. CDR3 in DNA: TGCGCCAGCAGCCAGTTCCGGGACTCACCCTACGAGCAGTACGTC.

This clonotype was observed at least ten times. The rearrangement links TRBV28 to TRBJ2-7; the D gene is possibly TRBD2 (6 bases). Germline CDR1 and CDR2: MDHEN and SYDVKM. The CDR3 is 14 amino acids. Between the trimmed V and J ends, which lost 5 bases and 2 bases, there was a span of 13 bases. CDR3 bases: TGTGCCAGCAGTCCCGCGGCGGGAACCTACGAGCAGTACTTC. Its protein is CASSPAAGTYEQYF.

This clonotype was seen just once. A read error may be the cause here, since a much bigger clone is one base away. This CDR3 is CASTLTRAEAFF. As DNA, the CDR3 is TGTGCCAGCACCCTTACGCGTGCTGAAGCTTTCTTT. The chain carries TRBV12-3 or TRBV12-4 and TRBJ1-1; no clear D. The CDR3 is 12 residues long. The V end lost 7 bases, the J end lost 6 bases, and 12 bases lay between the germline ends.

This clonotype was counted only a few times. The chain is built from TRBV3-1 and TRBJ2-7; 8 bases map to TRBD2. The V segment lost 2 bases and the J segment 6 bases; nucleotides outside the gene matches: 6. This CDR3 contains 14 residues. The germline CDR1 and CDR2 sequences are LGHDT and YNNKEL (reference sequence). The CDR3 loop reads CASSQSEREFEQYF. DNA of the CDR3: TGTGCCAGCAGCCAATCGGAGCGGGAGTTCGAGCAGTACTTC.

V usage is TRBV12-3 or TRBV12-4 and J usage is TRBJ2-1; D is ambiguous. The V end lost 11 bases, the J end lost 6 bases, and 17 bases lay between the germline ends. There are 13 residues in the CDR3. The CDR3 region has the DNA TGTGCCGTATCCGACAATTTGGGCAATGAGCAGTTCTTC. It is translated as CAVSDNLGNEQFF.

Here the CDR3 DNA reads TGTGCCAGCAGTTCAGGGGGAGGGCCTGAAGCTTTCTTT. Protein product: CASSSGGGPEAFF. V and J are TRBV12-3 or TRBV12-4 and TRBJ1-1; 7 nucleotides line up with TRBD1. The CDR3 has 13 amino acids. Trimming cost V 4 bases and J 6 bases; bases outside gene matches: 5.

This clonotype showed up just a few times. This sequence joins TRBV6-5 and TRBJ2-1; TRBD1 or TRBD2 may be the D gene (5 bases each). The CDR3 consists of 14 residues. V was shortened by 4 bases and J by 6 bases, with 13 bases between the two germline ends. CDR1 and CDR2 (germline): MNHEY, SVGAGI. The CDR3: CASSLRDLPNEQFF. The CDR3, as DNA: TGTGCCAGCAGTTTACGGGACCTCCCCAATGAGCAGTTCTTC.

The CDR3 nucleotides read TGCGCCAGCAGCTTAAGTCAGTCCTACGAGCAGTACTTC. It yields the protein CASSLSQSYEQYF. V usage is TRBV5-1 and J usage is TRBJ2-7; D is unclear. The CDR3 loop spans 13 amino acids. Germline V lookup: CDR1 SGHRS, CDR2 YFSETQ. With 2 bases removed from V and 1 base from J, the gap between germline ends came to 7 bases.

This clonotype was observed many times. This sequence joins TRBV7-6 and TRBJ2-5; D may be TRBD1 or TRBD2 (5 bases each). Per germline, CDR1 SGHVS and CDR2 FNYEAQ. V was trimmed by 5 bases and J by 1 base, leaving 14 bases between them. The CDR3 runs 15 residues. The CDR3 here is CASSPVGAGQETQYF. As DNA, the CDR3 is TGTGCCAGCAGCCCGGTCGGGGCGGGCCAAGAGACCCAGTACTTC. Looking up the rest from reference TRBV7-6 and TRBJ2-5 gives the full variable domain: GAGVSQSPRYKVTKRGQDVALRCDPISGHVSLYWYRQALGQGPEFLTYFNYEAQQDKSGLPNDRFSAERPEGSISTLTIQRTEQRDSAMYRCASSPVGAGQETQYFGPGTRLLVL.

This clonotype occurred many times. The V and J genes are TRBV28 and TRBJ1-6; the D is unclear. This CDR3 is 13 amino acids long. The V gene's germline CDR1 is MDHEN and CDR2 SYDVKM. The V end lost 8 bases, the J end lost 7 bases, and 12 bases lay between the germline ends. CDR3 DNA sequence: TGTGCCAGCTATCGGGTACCAAATTCACCCCTCCACTTT. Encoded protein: CASYRVPNSPLHF.

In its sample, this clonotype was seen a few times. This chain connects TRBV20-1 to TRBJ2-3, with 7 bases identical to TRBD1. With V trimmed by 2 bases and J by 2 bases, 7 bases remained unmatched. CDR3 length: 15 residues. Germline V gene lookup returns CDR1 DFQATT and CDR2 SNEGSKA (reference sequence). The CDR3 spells CSARLGTDLTDTQYF. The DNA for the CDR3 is TGCAGTGCTAGATTGGGGACAGATCTCACAGATACGCAGTATTTT.

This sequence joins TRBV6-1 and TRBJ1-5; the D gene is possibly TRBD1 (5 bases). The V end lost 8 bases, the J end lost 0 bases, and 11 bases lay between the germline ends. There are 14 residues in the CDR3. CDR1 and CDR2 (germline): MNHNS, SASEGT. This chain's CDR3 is CASRGVYSNQPQHF. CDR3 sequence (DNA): TGTGCCAGCCGAGGGGTTTATAGCAATCAGCCCCAGCATTTT.

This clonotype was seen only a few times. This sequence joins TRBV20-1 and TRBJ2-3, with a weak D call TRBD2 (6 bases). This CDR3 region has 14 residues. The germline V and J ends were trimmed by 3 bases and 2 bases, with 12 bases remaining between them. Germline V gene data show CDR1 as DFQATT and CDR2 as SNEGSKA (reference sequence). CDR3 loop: CSASSSVYTDTQYF. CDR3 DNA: TGCAGTGCTAGCTCTAGCGTCTACACAGATACGCAGTATTTT.

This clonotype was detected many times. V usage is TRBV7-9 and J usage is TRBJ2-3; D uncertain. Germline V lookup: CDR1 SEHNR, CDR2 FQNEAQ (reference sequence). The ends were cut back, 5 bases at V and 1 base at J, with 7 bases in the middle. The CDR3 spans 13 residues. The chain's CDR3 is CASSPRGTDTQYF. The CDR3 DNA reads TGTGCCAGCAGCCCCAGAGGCACAGATACGCAGTATTTT.

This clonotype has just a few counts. The CDR3 DNA sequence: TGCGCCAGCAGCCCCGAAGCAGATACGCAGTATTTT. Protein product: CASSPEADTQYF. The gene calls are TRBV10-2 and TRBJ2-3; no firm D call. Germline values: CDR1 WSHSY, CDR2 SAAADI. V dropped 6 bases and J dropped 4 bases, with 8 bases sitting between them. The CDR3 covers 12 residues.

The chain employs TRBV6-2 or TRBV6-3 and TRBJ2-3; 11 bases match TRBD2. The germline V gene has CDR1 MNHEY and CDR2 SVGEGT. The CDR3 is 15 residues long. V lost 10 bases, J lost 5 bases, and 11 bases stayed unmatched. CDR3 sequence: CATRGSGRAGDTQYF. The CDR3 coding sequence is TGTGCCACCCGGGGTAGCGGGAGGGCCGGAGATACGCAGTATTTT.

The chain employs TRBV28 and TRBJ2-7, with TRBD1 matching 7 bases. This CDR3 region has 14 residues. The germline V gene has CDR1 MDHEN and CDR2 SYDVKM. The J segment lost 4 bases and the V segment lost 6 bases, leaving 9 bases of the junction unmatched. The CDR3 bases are TGTGCCAGCAGCGTCCCGGGACAGCTATACGAGCAGTACTTC. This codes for CASSVPGQLYEQYF.

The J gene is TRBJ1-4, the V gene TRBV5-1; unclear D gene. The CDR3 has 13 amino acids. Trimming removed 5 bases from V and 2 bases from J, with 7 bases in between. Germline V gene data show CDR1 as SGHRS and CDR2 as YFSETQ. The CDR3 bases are TGCGCCAGCAGATGGGCGACTAATGAAAAACTGTTTTTT. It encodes CASRWATNEKLFF.

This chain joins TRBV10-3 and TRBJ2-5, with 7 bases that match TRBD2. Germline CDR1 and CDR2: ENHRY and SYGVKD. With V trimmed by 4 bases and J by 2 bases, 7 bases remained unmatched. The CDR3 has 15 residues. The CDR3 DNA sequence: TGTGCCATCAGTGCCCGGTCCGGGGGGCAAGAGACCCAGTACTTC. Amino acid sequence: CAISARSGGQETQYF.